This passage covers 13 T cell receptor beta chains from one sample sequenced in a study of T cells after yellow fever vaccination. Via MiXCR, TCRdb re-called the 5' RACE reads, giving one row per CDR3 protein. The sample lists 250,000 or so distinct CDR3 sequences, over 3% occurring once. The sample in question was PBMCs, obtained 15 days after the yellow fever booster vaccination. Every receptor here comes from a man aged 18 to 29 who received the YFV17D yellow fever vaccine.

In its sample, this clonotype was seen a few times. The chain couples TRBV6-5 to TRBJ2-2, with D possibly matching TRBD2 (5 bases). CDR3 size: 17 residues. Germline V gene sequence: CDR1 MNHEY, CDR2 SVGAGI. V was trimmed by 0 bases and J by 0 bases, leaving 11 bases between them. The CDR3 loop is CASSYSLAGANTGELFF. As DNA, the CDR3 is TGTGCCAGCAGTTACTCGTTGGCGGGCGCGAACACCGGGGAGCTGTTTTTT.

This clonotype was recorded many times. The rearrangement joins TRBV20-1 to TRBJ1-4; no definite D call. Germline loops: CDR1 DFQATT, CDR2 SNEGSKA (reference sequence). This CDR3 region has 17 residues. V was pared by 0 bases and J by 4 bases, with 18 bases between. The CDR3 protein is CSARDVWAAELNEKLFF. The CDR3, as DNA: TGCAGTGCTAGAGATGTATGGGCGGCGGAGCTTAATGAAAAACTGTTTTTT.

V and J are TRBV11-1 and TRBJ2-1; D might be TRBD2 (5 bases). Trimming pared 1 base from V and 3 bases from J, leaving 13 bases between. The CDR3 consists of 16 residues. Germline lookup yields CDR1 SGHAT and CDR2 FQDESV (reference sequence). CDR3 nucleotide sequence: TGTGCCAGCAGCTTAGGCGGCCAACTAGTCTACAATGAGCAGTTCTTC. Amino acids: CASSLGGQLVYNEQFF.

The table lists this clonotype with many counts. The rearrangement links TRBV11-1 to TRBJ2-7, with D perhaps TRBD2 (6 bases). Germline lookup yields CDR1 SGHAT and CDR2 FQDESV (reference sequence). The V end lost 5 bases, the J end lost 0 bases, and 14 bases lay between the germline ends. This CDR3 comprises 15 residues. CDR3 region: CASSPRDGGSYEQYF. Written as DNA, the CDR3 is TGTGCCAGCAGCCCCCGGGACGGGGGCTCCTACGAGCAGTACTTC.

This clonotype appeared many times. CDR3 bases: TGTGCCACCCCCCTTTGGCTGAGGGTCAAACGAGGAGAGACCCAGTACTTC. Protein sequence: CATPLWLRVKRGETQYF. The rearrangement joins TRBV7-2 to TRBJ2-5; a possible D gene is TRBD2 (5 bases). Trimming pared 10 bases from V and 4 bases from J, leaving 28 bases between. The CDR3 sequence is 17 residues long. Germline V gives CDR1 SGHTA, CDR2 FQGNSA.

This clonotype has a count of ten or more. DNA of the CDR3: TGTGCCAGCAGGTTCCGACTGTTAGTGGGGACAGATACGCAGTATTTT. Its protein is CASRFRLLVGTDTQYF. V gene TRBV6-1 combines with J gene TRBJ2-3; D unresolved. Trimming left V 6 bases short and J 3 bases short, with 19 bases between. The length of the CDR3 is 16 residues. Germline values: CDR1 MNHNS, CDR2 SASEGT.

At least ten counts were recorded for this clonotype. V and J are TRBV3-1 and TRBJ1-3; D gene unclear. The CDR3 loop spans 14 amino acids. Trimming removed 1 base at V and 3 bases at J, with 7 bases between. Germline CDR1 LGHDT, CDR2 YNNKEL (reference sequence). The CDR3 reads CASSQVSSGNTIYF. The DNA of the CDR3 is TGTGCCAGCAGCCAAGTTTCCAGTGGAAACACCATATATTTT.

The V gene is TRBV10-2, the J gene TRBJ2-6, with a possible D match to TRBD1 (6 bases). V was trimmed by 6 bases and J by 0 bases, leaving 15 bases between them. The V gene's germline CDR1 is WSHSY and CDR2 SAAADI. There are 17 residues in the CDR3. The CDR3 loop is CASRGWGQSSGANVLTF. CDR3 nucleotides: TGCGCCAGCAGAGGGTGGGGACAAAGCTCTGGGGCCAACGTCCTGACTTTC.

This clonotype was counted at least ten times. The rearrangement uses TRBV12-3 or TRBV12-4 and TRBJ2-1; TRBD2 matches at 9 bases. With V trimmed by 3 bases and J by 4 bases, 7 bases remained unmatched. The CDR3 has 16 residues. The CDR3 DNA reads as TGTGCCAGCAGTTTCCTCGCGGGGGGGCCTTACAATGAGCAGTTCTTC. It is translated as CASSFLAGGPYNEQFF.

In this sample, this clonotype turned up many times. The chain carries TRBV3-1 and TRBJ1-5, with no clear D. The CDR3 runs 17 residues. Germline-derived CDR1 and CDR2 are LGHDT and YNNKEL (reference sequence). V gave up 1 base and J gave up 2 bases, with 15 bases separating them. DNA of the CDR3: TGTGCCAGCAGCCAAGGTTCGGACGTAAGAGGCAATCAGCCCCAGCATTTT. Its translation: CASSQGSDVRGNQPQHF.

This clonotype was seen ten or more times. The chain carries TRBV7-2 and TRBJ2-1; D may match TRBD1 or TRBD2 (5 bases each). V shed 0 bases and J shed 0 bases, with 9 bases lying between them. CDR1 is SGHTA, CDR2 FQGNSA, per germline. The CDR3 extends over 16 amino acids. The CDR3 protein is CASSLAGDPSYNEQFF. CDR3 coding DNA: TGTGCCAGCAGCTTAGCAGGGGACCCCTCCTACAATGAGCAGTTCTTC.

In this sample, this clonotype turned up a few times. This chain uses TRBV20-1 with TRBJ1-6; possible D gene TRBD1, 5 bases. Deletions cut 0 bases from V and 0 bases from J, with 12 bases between. Looked up from germline, CDR1 is DFQATT and CDR2 is SNEGSKA (reference sequence). This CDR3 has 17 amino acids. CDR3 in amino acids: CSARDPYRSSYNSPLHF. CDR3 nucleotide sequence: TGCAGTGCTAGAGATCCCTACAGGAGCTCCTATAATTCACCCCTCCACTTT.

This clonotype was seen at least ten times. The V gene is TRBV20-1, the J gene TRBJ1-4, with 10 bases fitting TRBD1. V lost 6 bases to trimming and J lost 7 bases; unmatched junction nucleotides: 5. Germline loops: CDR1 DFQATT, CDR2 SNEGSKA (reference sequence). The CDR3 consists of 13 residues. This CDR3 is CSARQGALEKLFF. CDR3 in DNA: TGCAGTGCAAGACAGGGGGCACTTGAAAAACTGTTTTTT.